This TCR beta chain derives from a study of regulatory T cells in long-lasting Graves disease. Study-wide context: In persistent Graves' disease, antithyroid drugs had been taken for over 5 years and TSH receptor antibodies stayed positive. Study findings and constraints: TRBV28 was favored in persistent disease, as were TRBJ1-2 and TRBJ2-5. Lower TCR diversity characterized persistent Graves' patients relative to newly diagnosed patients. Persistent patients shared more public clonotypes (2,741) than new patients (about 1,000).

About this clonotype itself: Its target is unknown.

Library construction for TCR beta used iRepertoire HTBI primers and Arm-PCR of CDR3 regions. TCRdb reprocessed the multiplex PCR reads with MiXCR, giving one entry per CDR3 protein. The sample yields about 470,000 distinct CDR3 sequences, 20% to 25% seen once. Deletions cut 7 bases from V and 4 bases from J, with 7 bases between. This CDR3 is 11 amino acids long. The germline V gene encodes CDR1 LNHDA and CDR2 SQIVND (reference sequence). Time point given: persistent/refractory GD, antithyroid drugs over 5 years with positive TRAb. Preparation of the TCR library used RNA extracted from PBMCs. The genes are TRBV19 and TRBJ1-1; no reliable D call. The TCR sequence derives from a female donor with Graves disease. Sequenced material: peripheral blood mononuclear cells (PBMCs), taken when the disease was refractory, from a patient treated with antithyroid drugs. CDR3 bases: TGTGCCAGTATGGGATCCACTGAAGCTTTCTTT. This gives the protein CASMGSTEAFF.